Following are 27 T cell receptor beta chains from one sample sequenced in a study of tumor-infiltrating lymphocytes in primary liver carcinoma. With around 490 ng total RNA as template and a constant-region primer, TCR beta cDNA was made. ARM-PCR, slightly modified, supplied the TCR beta libraries through three nested multiplex PCR rounds. Researchers ran the first two PCR rounds for roughly 11 cycles each with TRBV1-TRBV30 forward primers and a C-beta reverse primer. TCRdb independently ran MiXCR on the multiplex PCR reads; one entry per CDR3 protein. Among 300,000 to 350,000 distinct CDR3 sequences listed, about two thirds were seen once. Unsorted whole blood served as the source of blood RNA, and germline DNA was extracted as well. The sequenced material came from peripheral blood. The receptors stem from a middle-aged man with primary liver carcinoma and hepatitis B virus infection.

This chain connects TRBV5-5 to TRBJ2-7; TRBD2 might be the D (7 bases). The CDR3 covers 14 residues. The V end lost 7 bases, the J end lost 7 bases, and 21 bases lay between the germline ends. Germline values: CDR1 SGHKS, CDR2 YYEKEE (reference sequence). CDR3 in DNA: TGTGCCAGCTACGAGCGGGACACGGTGGGTGAGCAGTACTTC. Its protein product is CASYERDTVGEQYF. The full variable domain, its missing parts supplied by reference TRBV5-5 and TRBJ2-7, is DAGVTQSPTHLIKTRGQQVTLRCSPISGHKSVSWYQQVLGQGPQFIFQYYEKEERGRGNFPDRFSARQFPNYSSELNVNALLLGDSALYLCASYERDTVGEQYFGPGTRLTVT.

The rearrangement links TRBV5-4 to TRBJ1-1; D is uncertain. Germline assignment: CDR1 SGHNT and CDR2 YYREEE (reference sequence). There are 15 residues in the CDR3. V was cut by 0 bases and J by 1 base, with 10 bases left in between. CDR3 sequence reads: CASSLVRWRNTEAFF. CDR3 in DNA: TGTGCCAGCAGCTTGGTTAGATGGAGGAACACTGAAGCTTTCTTT.

Note on this clonotype: Its ends do not fully match the called genes, so a read error is possible. J is TRBJ1-1 and V is TRBV5-1; D is unclear. Germline V gene lookup returns CDR1 SGHRS and CDR2 YFSETQ. CDR3 size: 14 residues. CDR3 amino acids: CARSYSIKNTEAFF. The CDR3 DNA reads TGCGCCAGAAGCTACTCGATCAAGAACACTGAAGCTTTCTTT.

This clonotype was counted once. This may come from a read error, since a much larger clone is one base off. This chain connects TRBV29-1 to TRBJ1-2; 7 bases map to TRBD1. The germline V gene encodes CDR1 SQVTM and CDR2 ANQGSEA. The CDR3 sequence is 14 residues long. V shed 0 bases and J 2 bases; nucleotides not matched to a gene: 3. CDR3 protein: CSVEDTGENYGYTF. In DNA, the CDR3 is TGCAGCGTTGAAGATACAGGGGAGAACTATGGCTACACCTTC.

Concerning this clonotype itself: A much more abundant neighbour one base away suggests this may be a read error. The chain has TRBV12-3 or TRBV12-4 and TRBJ2-3; 14 bases are shared with TRBD2. Trimming at V came to 6 bases and at J to 5 bases, leaving 4 bases not matched to a gene. This CDR3 comprises 15 residues. CDR3 bases: TGTGCCAGCAGACCGGGACTAGCGGGAGTAGATACGCAGTATTTT. It encodes CASRPGLAGVDTQYF.

In this sample, this clonotype turned up a few times. The chain recombines TRBV5-1 with TRBJ1-6, with 9 positions matching TRBD1. Germline V gene sequence: CDR1 SGHRS, CDR2 YFSETQ. The V segment lost 0 bases and the J segment 7 bases; nucleotides outside the gene matches: 2. There are 15 residues in the CDR3. The CDR3 coding sequence is TGCGCCAGCAGCTTGGCCGGGACAGGGAATTCACCCCTCCACTTT. Translating it yields CASSLAGTGNSPLHF.

This clonotype occurred many times. The rearrangement links TRBV29-1 to TRBJ1-2; 7 nucleotides agree with TRBD1. CDR1 and CDR2 (germline): SQVTM, ANQGSEA. The V gene end was trimmed by 7 bases and the J gene end by 2 bases; junction bases not matched to a gene: 4. There are 12 residues in the CDR3. The chain's CDR3 is CSGGQANYGYTF. The CDR3 DNA follows: TGCAGCGGCGGACAGGCCAACTATGGCTACACCTTC.

A word on this clonotype: An end of the junction differs from the germline gene, which may be a read error. This chain links TRBV11-2 with TRBJ2-5; the D gene could be TRBD1 or TRBD2 (5 bases each). The germline CDR1 and CDR2 sequences are SGHAT and FQNNGV. The CDR3 has 16 residues. Here the CDR3 reads CASSQGETCGQETQYF. CDR3 nucleotide sequence: TGTGCCAGCAGCCAGGGAGAAACATGCGGCCAAGAGACACAGTACTTC.

The chain recombines TRBV20-1 with TRBJ2-1; 10 bases match TRBD2. V lost 6 bases and J lost 8; bases outside the gene matches: 19. The CDR3 loop spans 17 amino acids. Germline CDR1 reads DFQATT; CDR2 reads SNEGSKA (reference sequence). For the CDR3, the DNA is TGCAGTGCCAGGGCCCTCCTGGGAGCGGGAGGGCCCGATGAGCAGTTCTTC. Residues: CSARALLGAGGPDEQFF.

For this clonotype: Sequence at one end of the junction differs from germline and may be a read error. The chain combines TRBV7-9 with TRBJ2-7; the D is unclear. The CDR3 extends over 14 amino acids. The germline CDR1 and CDR2 sequences are SEHNR and FQNEAQ (reference sequence). CDR3 nucleotide sequence: TGTGCCAGCAGGTCCACGACCACTACCTACGAGCACTACTTC. This sequence encodes CASRSTTTTYEHYF.

In this sample, this clonotype turned up a few times. The V and J genes are TRBV7-9 and TRBJ2-7; D uncertain. Germline V gene sequence: CDR1 SEHNR, CDR2 FQNEAQ (reference sequence). This CDR3 is 16 amino acids long. The V and J ends lost 4 bases and 2 bases respectively, with 18 bases between them. The CDR3, as DNA: TGTGCCAGCAGCTCCGAGGTCGGCCTGACCGCCTACGAGCAGTACTTC. Protein product: CASSSEVGLTAYEQYF.

Comment on this clonotype: The junction shows a germline mismatch at one end, possibly a read error. J is TRBJ1-2 and V is TRBV12-3 or TRBV12-4, with a tentative D call TRBD1 (6 bases). The CDR3 runs to 14 residues. The CDR3 DNA sequence: TGTGCCAGCAGTTTGGGGGGCGCGAGATATGGCTGCACCTTC. Its protein is CASSLGGARYGCTF.

The chain employs TRBV11-2 and TRBJ1-2; 9 positions agree with TRBD1. This CDR3 comprises 17 residues. V trimming: 4 bases; J trimming: 7 bases; junction bases outside the gene matches: 16. CDR1 is SGHAT and CDR2 is FQNNGV in the germline V gene. This CDR3 is CASSSYLSGQGNSGYTF. Written as DNA, the CDR3 is TGTGCCAGCAGCTCATACTTGTCGGGACAGGGAAATTCTGGCTACACCTTC.

In the case of this clonotype: A much larger clone differs by one base, so this may be a read error. The rearrangement uses TRBV6-1 and TRBJ1-1; TRBD1 might be the D (5 bases). The germline V gene encodes CDR1 MNHNS and CDR2 SASEGT. The CDR3 is 16 residues long. The CDR3 sequence: CACSEGGGALNTEAFF. The CDR3 coding sequence is TGTGCCTGCAGTGAAGGAGGAGGGGCCCTGAACACTGAAGCTTTCTTT.

The chain recombines TRBV29-1 with TRBJ1-4; D unclear. V lost 4 bases, J lost 14 bases, and 20 bases lay in between. The CDR3 consists of 13 residues. Per germline, CDR1 SQVTM and CDR2 ANQGSEA. The CDR3 DNA reads TGCAGCGTTGTTGCTGAACAGCTGGGTAATCTGTTTTTT. This encodes CSVVAEQLGNLFF.

This clonotype appeared once. V usage is TRBV18 and J usage is TRBJ2-1; D call uncertain. With 3 bases removed from V and 2 bases from J, the gap between germline ends came to 8 bases. The CDR3 consists of 14 residues. Germline V gene sequence: CDR1 KGHSH, CDR2 LQKENI. CDR3: CASSPTQTYNEQFF. DNA for the CDR3: TGTGCCAGCTCACCTACCCAGACCTACAATGAGCAGTTCTTC.

This clonotype was observed a handful of times. The chain combines TRBV5-5 with TRBJ2-7; D perhaps matches TRBD1 (6 bases). V lost 5 bases to trimming and J lost 2 bases, with 17 bases between them. Germline V gives CDR1 SGHKS, CDR2 YYEKEE (reference sequence). The CDR3 covers 15 residues. The CDR3 DNA reads as TGTGCCAGCAGAACAGGGTTCCTTGGGACCTACGAGCAGTACTTC. It is translated as CASRTGFLGTYEQYF.

J is TRBJ1-6 and V is TRBV6-6, with 8 bases matching TRBD1. With 5 bases clipped from V and 7 bases from J, the junction kept 4 bases outside the gene matches. The CDR3 consists of 14 residues. The germline CDR1 and CDR2 sequences are MNHNY and SVGAGI (reference sequence). In nucleotides, the CDR3 is TGTGCCAGCAGTGCCGGACAGGGAAATTCACCCCTCCACTTT. Translated, it gives CASSAGQGNSPLHF.

This clonotype has at least ten counts. In DNA, the CDR3 is TGTGCCAGCAGCCAAACCCGACAGGGCCGAGGAGATACGCAGTATTTT. Its translation is CASSQTRQGRGDTQYF. J is TRBJ2-3 and V is TRBV14, with TRBD1 matching 7 bases. Germline V CDR1 and CDR2: SGHDN, FVKESK. Trimming took 2 bases from V and 5 from J; bases not matched to a gene: 10. There are 16 residues in the CDR3.

This clonotype has a handful of counts. This chain links TRBV6-4 with TRBJ2-3, with 9 nucleotides matching TRBD2. CDR3 length equals 15 residues. The V gene's germline CDR1 is MRHNA and CDR2 SNTAGT. The ends lost 3 bases at V and 5 bases at J; junction bases unmatched: 6. This CDR3 reads CASSEREGRGDTQYF. The CDR3 DNA is TGTGCCAGCAGTGAGCGGGAGGGCCGGGGAGATACGCAGTATTTT.

This clonotype turned up a few times. This could be a read error, since a much larger clone is one nucleotide away. J is TRBJ1-5 and V is TRBV6-1; unclear D gene. The CDR3 is 11 amino acids. Trimming shortened V by 6 bases and J by 6 bases, and 6 bases separated the two germline ends. The germline V gene encodes CDR1 MNHNS and CDR2 SASEGT. CDR3 coding DNA: TGTGCCAGCAGGGATGGTCAGCCCCAGCATTTT. Protein: CASRDGQPQHF.

At least ten counts were recorded for this clonotype. The V gene is TRBV11-2, the J gene TRBJ2-1, with D tentatively TRBD1 or TRBD2 (5 bases each). The CDR3 consists of 12 residues. Germline lookup yields CDR1 SGHAT and CDR2 FQNNGV. Trimming stripped 3 bases from V and 10 bases from J, with 10 bases between. CDR3 bases: TGTGCCAGCAGCTTGGGGGAGAGCGAGCAGTTCTTC. This gives the protein CASSLGESEQFF.

This clonotype was counted a single time. This chain joins TRBV6-2 or TRBV6-3 and TRBJ2-5, with 9 bases aligning to TRBD2. From germline, CDR1 is MNHEY and CDR2 SVGEGT. Trimming took 5 bases from V and 8 from J; bases not matched to a gene: 6. The CDR3 extends over 13 amino acids. The DNA of the CDR3 is TGTGCCAGCAGTCCCGGACTAGCGAACACCCAGTACTTC. Protein: CASSPGLANTQYF.

This rearrangement joins TRBV11-1 to TRBJ2-5, with D tentatively TRBD2 (5 bases). Germline V gene lookup returns CDR1 SGHAT and CDR2 FQDESV (reference sequence). CDR3 length: 16 residues. CDR3 coding DNA: TGTGTTAGCAGCTTACGGGCAGCGGCCTTTCGAGAGACCCAGTACTTC. Protein sequence: CVSSLRAAAFRETQYF.

In this sample, this clonotype turned up a few times. This rearrangement joins TRBV7-9 to TRBJ2-7; D could derive from TRBD1 or TRBD2 (5 bases each). V was clipped by 3 bases and J by 5 bases, with 14 bases between them. Germline CDR1 reads SEHNR; CDR2 reads FQNEAQ (reference sequence). The CDR3 consists of 14 residues. In DNA form, the CDR3 reads TGTGCCAGCAGCTTGGGACCACCTTTCCACGAGCAGTACTTC. Amino acids: CASSLGPPFHEQYF.

This chain joins TRBV14 and TRBJ2-7; D perhaps matches TRBD1 (5 bases). From germline, CDR1 is SGHDN and CDR2 FVKESK. The CDR3 totals 13 residues. The V gene lost 8 bases and the J gene lost 2 bases, with 13 bases spanning the gap. In DNA form, the CDR3 reads TGTGCCAGCCGAAAGACAGTTCCCTACGAGCAGTACTTC. Translation: CASRKTVPYEQYF.

This clonotype was picked up one time. One junction end disagrees with the germline gene, perhaps due to a read error. This chain joins TRBV5-5 and TRBJ2-5, with 7 bases identical to TRBD1. This CDR3 has 17 amino acids. CDR1 SGHKS and CDR2 YYEKEE come from the germline V gene (reference sequence). The CDR3 DNA sequence: TGTGCCAGCAGCTTAAACGGCCTAACAGGGGCGGCGGAGGCCCACTACTTC. Translating it yields CASSLNGLTGAAEAHYF.